Listed below are T cell receptor beta chains from one sample, sequenced in a study of shared clonotypes between healthy human individuals. Using immunoSEQ multiplex PCR, the repertoire was profiled, and TCRdb retains in-frame clones only, with some absent. Of about 1.5 million clones in the sample, roughly 98% were seen once. The specimen was naive CD4+ T cells sorted from blood. These receptors were taken from a man aged 25-45 years in good health. CDR3s include the opening cysteine and the closing phenylalanine or tryptophan. The D gene is left open where the match is weak. Not all rows give a size; the values are once, few, many and, for expanded clones, a class.

TRBJ1-1 TRBV25-1 NA once TGTGCCAGCAGTGAAACCTGGATGAACACTGAAGCTTTCTTT CASSETWMNTEAFF
TRBJ2-2 TRBV9 NA once TGTGCCAGCAGCGTAGATCCAGCGACGAACACCGGGGAGCTGTTTTTT CASSVDPATNTGELFF
TRBJ1-1 TRBV27 NA NA TGTGCCAGCTCCCCCGGGGACATTCTTCGAGAAGCTTTCTTT CASSPGDILREAFF
TRBJ1-1 TRBV5-6 NA NA TGTGCCAGCAGCTTTCGGCCTGAAGCTTTCTTT CASSFRPEAFF
TRBJ2-2 TRBV6-1 NA once TGTGCCAGCAAGGCAGGGGTCAACACCGGGGAGCTGTTTTTT CASKAGVNTGELFF
TRBJ1-4 TRBV5-4 TRBD1 NA TGTGCCAGCAGCTTGGGGGGTTCGACAGGGGAGGAAAAACTGTTTTTT CASSLGGSTGEEKLFF
TRBJ2-3 TRBV5-6 NA NA TGTGCCAGCAGCCGAATTAGAACAGATACGCAGTATTTT CASSRIRTDTQYF
TRBJ2-1 TRBV28 TRBD2 NA TGTGCCAGCAGTCCAAGCGGGACTTACAATGAGCAGTTCTTC CASSPSGTYNEQFF
TRBJ2-1 TRBV5-6 TRBD2 NA TGTGCCAGCAGCTTGAGCGGGAGCAACCACAATGAGCAGTTCTTC CASSLSGSNHNEQFF
TRBJ2-2 TRBV6-5 NA NA TGTGCCAGCAGTTACTCGCGCAGCTTGAACACCGGGGAGCTGTTTTTT CASSYSRSLNTGELFF
TRBJ2-5 TRBV18 NA NA TGTGCCAGCTCACCATTGCAGAGAATATACCAAGAGACCCAGTACTTC CASSPLQRIYQETQYF
TRBJ2-3 TRBV5-1 NA NA TGCGCCAGCAGCTTGTGGGGGAGTTCGGTGAGGTACACAGATACGCAGTATTTT CASSLWGSSVRYTDTQYF
TRBJ1-3 TRBV7-9 NA NA TGTGCCAGCAGCTTCGTCGGGGATGCCACCATATATTTT CASSFVGDATIYF
TRBJ1-5 TRBV6-6 TRBD1 once TGTGCCTGCGGAGGCAGGGCAGGGGGCTTTCAGCCCCAGCATTTT CACGGRAGGFQPQHF
TRBJ2-7 TRBV28 TRBD2 few TGTGCCAGCAGTTTGGCTAGCGGGAGGGTATCCTACGAGCAGTACTTC CASSLASGRVSYEQYF
TRBJ2-7 TRBV6-1 NA NA TGTGCCAGCAGTGATATAGGGCGGCCAACCTACGAGCAGTACTTC CASSDIGRPTYEQYF
TRBJ2-7 TRBV29-1 NA NA TGCAGCGTTGAAAAGAGGGGGTTAGACTACGAGCAGTACTTC CSVEKRGLDYEQYF
TRBJ2-5 TRBV5-4 NA few TGTGCCAGCAGCTTGCCAGGGCAAGAGACCCAGTACTTC CASSLPGQETQYF
TRBJ2-1 TRBV19 NA NA TGTGCCAGTACTACTCGCCGGGCAGACAATGAGCAGTTCTTC CASTTRRADNEQFF
TRBJ1-3 TRBV30 NA NA TGTGCCTGGAGTGTACGATTAAACTCCCGGGGCTCTGGAAACACCATATATTTT CAWSVRLNSRGSGNTIYF
TRBJ1-2 TRBV4-3 NA NA TGCGCCAGCAGCCAAGATCTCCAGGGCGCGATCTATGGCTACACCTTC CASSQDLQGAIYGYTF
TRBJ1-2 TRBV25-1 NA NA TGTGCCAGCAGTGACGTAGGCAGGCATGGCTACACCTTC CASSDVGRHGYTF
TRBJ2-2 TRBV18 NA NA TGTGCCAGCTCACCCCTCTGGGGGACCGGGGAGCTGTTTTTT CASSPLWGTGELFF
TRBJ2-7 TRBV21-1 NA NA TGTGCCAGCAGCCCCCCCGGGACGGCGGAGGAGCAGTACTTC CASSPPGTAEEQYF
TRBJ2-5 TRBV10-3 NA NA TGTGCCATAGGGGGGGGAGGGACCCAGTACTTC CAIGGGGTQYF
TRBJ2-3 TRBV5-1 TRBD1 NA TGCGCCAGCAGGACAGGGAGTAATACGCAGTATTTT CASRTGSNTQYF
TRBJ2-7 TRBV11-2 TRBD1 NA TGTGCCAGCAGGGAATCAGGGGGCTCCTACGAGCAGTACTTC CASRESGGSYEQYF
TRBJ1-2 TRBV7-2 NA NA TGTGCCAGCAGCGTGGCAGGGGTAAATTATGGCTACACCTTC CASSVAGVNYGYTF
TRBJ1-1 TRBV6-5 TRBD1 NA TGTGCCAGCAGTCACGGGACAGCGAACACTGAAGCTTTCTTT CASSHGTANTEAFF
TRBJ2-2 TRBV7-9 NA NA TGTGCCAGCAGCTCCCACGTGGGAGGGAACACCGGGGAGCTGTTTTTT CASSSHVGGNTGELFF
TRBJ2-1 TRBV29-1 TRBD2 NA TGCAGCGTTGAGGATCTGGAACTAGCGGATAGCTCCTACAATGAGCAGTTCTTC CSVEDLELADSSYNEQFF
TRBJ2-1 TRBV7-9 TRBD2 NA TGTGCCAGCACCCCCGGGGGGGGCACCTACAATGAGCAGTTCTTC CASTPGGGTYNEQFF
TRBJ1-2 TRBV28 TRBD1 NA TGTGCCAGCAGTCCAGGACAGGGGCCCTATGGCTACACCTTC CASSPGQGPYGYTF
TRBJ2-2 TRBV5-1 NA NA TGCGCAACCGCATCCGGGACTCCTAATACCGGGGAGCTGTTTTTT CATASGTPNTGELFF
TRBJ2-7 TRBV28 NA NA TGTGCCAGCAGTGACACCTACGAGCAGTACTTC CASSDTYEQYF
TRBJ2-3 TRBV28 NA once TGTGCCAGCAGTTTGGTACAGCATACGCAGTATTTT CASSLVQHTQYF
TRBJ2-2 TRBV19 NA NA TGTGCCAGTAGAGTAGGGGGTACGGTGAACACCGGGGAGCTGTTTTTT CASRVGGTVNTGELFF
TRBJ2-7 TRBV28 NA NA TGTGCCAGCAGTTTCAGCACTTCTCACGAGCAGTACTTC CASSFSTSHEQYF
TRBJ1-4 TRBV27 NA NA TGTGCCAGCAGTTTATTTGGGGTGGGTGAAAAACTGTTTTTT CASSLFGVGEKLFF
TRBJ1-1 TRBV18 NA once TGTGCCAGCTCACTTAACGGACGGAACACTGAAGCTTTCTTT CASSLNGRNTEAFF
TRBJ2-7 TRBV30 NA NA TGTGCCTGGAGTTCGGGGGCGGCCCATGGGCTCGAGCAGTACTTC CAWSSGAAHGLEQYF
TRBJ2-1 TRBV14 TRBD1 once TGTGCCAGCAGCCCCTGGCGACAGGGAACGTTATACAATGAGCAGTTCTTC CASSPWRQGTLYNEQFF
TRBJ2-1 TRBV10-3 TRBD2 NA TGTGCCATCAGTGAGTTATTAGCGGGAGGCCACAGCTCCTACAATGAGCAGTTCTTC CAISELLAGGHSSYNEQFF
TRBJ2-7 TRBV5-1 TRBD2 NA TGCGCCAGCAGCTTGTATTTCGGGGAGGGCGACGAGCAGTACTTC CASSLYFGEGDEQYF
TRBJ2-7 TRBV15 NA NA TGTGCCACCAGCAGACGCAGGGAAGGGGGCTACGAGCAGTACTTC CATSRRREGGYEQYF
TRBJ2-7 TRBV18 TRBD2 NA TGTGCCAGCTCAACCACTAGCGGGAGCTCCTACGAGCAGTACTTC CASSTTSGSSYEQYF
TRBJ2-1 TRBV5-1 TRBD2 NA TGCGCCAGCAGCCGCTCGCACGGGGGCCGGCCTAGCGGGATGTACAATGAGCAGTTCTTC CASSRSHGGRPSGMYNEQFF
TRBJ1-2 TRBV18 NA NA TGTGCCAGCTCACCCAGCGGGGCTTATGGCTACACCTTC CASSPSGAYGYTF
TRBJ2-3 TRBV5-1 TRBD2 NA TGCGCCAGCAATTTAGCGGGGGGGACAGATACGCAGTATTTT CASNLAGGTDTQYF